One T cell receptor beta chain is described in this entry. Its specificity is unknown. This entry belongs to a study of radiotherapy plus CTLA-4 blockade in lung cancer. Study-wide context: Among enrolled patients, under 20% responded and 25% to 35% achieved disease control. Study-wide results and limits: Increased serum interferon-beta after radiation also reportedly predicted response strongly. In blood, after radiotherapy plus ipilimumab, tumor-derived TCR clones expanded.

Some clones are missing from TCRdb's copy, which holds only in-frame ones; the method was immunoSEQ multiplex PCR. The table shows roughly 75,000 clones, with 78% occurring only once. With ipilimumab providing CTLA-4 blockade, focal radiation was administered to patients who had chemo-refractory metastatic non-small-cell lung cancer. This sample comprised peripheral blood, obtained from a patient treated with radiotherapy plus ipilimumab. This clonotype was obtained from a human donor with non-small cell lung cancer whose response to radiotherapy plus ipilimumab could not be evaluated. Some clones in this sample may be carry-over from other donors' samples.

The CDR3 loop reads CASSSGWRGHNGYTF. In nucleotides, the CDR3 is TGTGCCAGCAGTTCCGGTTGGAGGGGGCACAATGGCTACACCTTC. The rearrangement uses TRBV2 and TRBJ1-2, with 7 bases fitting TRBD1. Per the germline V gene, CDR1 is SNHLY and CDR2 is FYNNEI. The CDR3 extends over 15 amino acids. The trim removed 5 bases at V and 6 bases at J, leaving 12 bases unmatched.